Reported below is one TCR beta chain. This record belongs to a study of cytomegalovirus exposure and HLA in healthy donors. Per germline, CDR1 SGHRS and CDR2 YFSETQ. Trimming cost V 1 base and J 4 bases, with 14 bases left between them. The length of the CDR3 is 16 residues. Primers included in the PCR were 60 Vbeta and 13 Jbeta primers. Profiling relied on immunoSEQ multiplex PCR, and the TCRdb table lists in-frame clones only, not all of them. In the table there are some 130,000 clones, about three quarters of which are singletons. The sample comprised PBMCs. V gene TRBV5-1 combines with J gene TRBJ2-2; possible D gene TRBD1, 7 bases. This sequence was found in a woman under 40 in good health and CMV-seropositive. Written as DNA, the CDR3 is TGCGCCAGCAGCTTGTCAGGGGGGACTGGCACCGGGGAGCTGTTTTTT. Translation: CASSLSGGTGTGELFF.